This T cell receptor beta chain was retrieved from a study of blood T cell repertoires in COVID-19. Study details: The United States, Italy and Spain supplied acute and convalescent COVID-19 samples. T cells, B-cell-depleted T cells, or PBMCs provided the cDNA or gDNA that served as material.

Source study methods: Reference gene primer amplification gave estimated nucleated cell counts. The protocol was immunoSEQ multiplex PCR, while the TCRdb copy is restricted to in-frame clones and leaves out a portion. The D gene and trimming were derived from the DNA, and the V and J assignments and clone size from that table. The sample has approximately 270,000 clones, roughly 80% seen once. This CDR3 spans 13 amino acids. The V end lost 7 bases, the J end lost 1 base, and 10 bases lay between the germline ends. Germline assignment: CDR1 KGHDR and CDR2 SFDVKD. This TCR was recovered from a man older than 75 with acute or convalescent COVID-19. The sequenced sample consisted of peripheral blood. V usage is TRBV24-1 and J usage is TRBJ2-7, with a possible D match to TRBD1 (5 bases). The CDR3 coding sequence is TGTGCCACCAGCGAAGGGGCTTCCTACGAGCAGTACTTC. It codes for CATSEGASYEQYF.